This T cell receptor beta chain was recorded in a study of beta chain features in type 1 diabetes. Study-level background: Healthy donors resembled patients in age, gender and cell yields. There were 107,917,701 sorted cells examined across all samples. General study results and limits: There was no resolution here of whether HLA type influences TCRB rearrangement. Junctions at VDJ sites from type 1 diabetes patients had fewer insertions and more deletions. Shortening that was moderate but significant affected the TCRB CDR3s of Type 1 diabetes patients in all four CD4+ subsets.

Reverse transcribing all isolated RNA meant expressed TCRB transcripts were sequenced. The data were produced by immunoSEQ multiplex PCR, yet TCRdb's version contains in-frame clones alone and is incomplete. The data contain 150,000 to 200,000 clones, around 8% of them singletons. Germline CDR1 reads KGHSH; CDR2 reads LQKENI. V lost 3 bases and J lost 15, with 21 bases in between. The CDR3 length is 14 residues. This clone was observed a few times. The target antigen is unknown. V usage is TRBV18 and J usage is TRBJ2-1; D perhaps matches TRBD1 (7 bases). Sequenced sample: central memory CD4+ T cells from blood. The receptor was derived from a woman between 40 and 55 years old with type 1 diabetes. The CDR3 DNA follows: TGTGCCAGCTCACCGGAGGGGGCCGCGGCATTTCGGTTCTTC. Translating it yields CASSPEGAAAFRFF.